Shown below are 25 T cell receptor beta chains from a single sample sequenced in a study of T cell responses to AZD1222 COVID-19 vaccine. Profiling relied on immunoSEQ multiplex PCR, and the TCRdb table lists in-frame clones only, not all of them. The sample lists some 100,000 clones, about nine tenths occurring once. Sequences were derived from peripheral blood, sampled on day 0 of AZD1222 vaccination. These receptors were collected from an adult in good health.

The J gene is TRBJ2-5, the V gene TRBV9; 9 bases match TRBD2. Looked up from germline, CDR1 is SGDLS and CDR2 is YYNGEE. Trimming cost V 0 bases and J 4 bases; bases outside gene matches: 4. CDR3 size: 15 residues. CDR3 bases: TGTGCCAGCAGCGTAGTGAGTAGCGGGAGAGAGACCCAGTACTTC. Translating gives CASSVVSSGRETQYF.

V usage is TRBV2 and J usage is TRBJ2-3, with 7 bases fitting TRBD2. From germline, CDR1 is SNHLY and CDR2 FYNNEI. There are 16 residues in the CDR3. V gave up 3 bases and J gave up 0 bases; unmatched junction bases: 6. The CDR3 DNA is TGTGCCAGCAGTGAGCTCCTAGCGGTCAGCACAGATACGCAGTATTTT. This encodes CASSELLAVSTDTQYF. Together with reference TRBV2 and TRBJ2-3, the CDR3 gives the full variable domain: EPEVTQTPSHQVTQMGQEVILRCVPISNHLYFYWYRQILGQKVEFLVSFYNNEISEKSEIFDDQFSVERPDGSNFTLKIRSTKLEDSAMYFCASSELLAVSTDTQYFGPGTRLTVL.

For the CDR3, the DNA is TGTGCCAGTAGTACGGACAGGGATGAAAAACTGTTTTTT. This gives the protein CASSTDRDEKLFF. This chain uses TRBV19 with TRBJ1-4, with 8 nucleotides matching TRBD1. The CDR3 has 13 amino acids. The ends lost 4 bases at V and 6 bases at J; junction bases unmatched: 1. The germline V gene encodes CDR1 LNHDA and CDR2 SQIVND (reference sequence).

The chain couples TRBV30 to TRBJ2-1; no reliable D call. CDR1 and CDR2 (germline): GTSNPN, SVGIG (reference sequence). There are 12 residues in the CDR3. V lost 3 bases and J 12 bases, leaving 15 bases between the germline ends. The DNA of the CDR3 is TGTGCCTGGAGCCCCACGCTCAAAGGGCAGTTCTTC. Translating gives CAWSPTLKGQFF.

The J gene is TRBJ2-2, the V gene TRBV5-6; 7 bases map to TRBD1. Losses at the gene ends were 5 bases for V and 1 base for J; bases not matched to a gene: 5. Germline lookup yields CDR1 SGHDT and CDR2 YYEEEE. The CDR3 has 15 residues. The CDR3 sequence: CASRTAGGNTGELFF. The CDR3 nucleotides read TGTGCCAGCAGGACGGCAGGGGGGAACACCGGGGAGCTGTTTTTT.

The chain has TRBV28 and TRBJ2-2, with D perhaps matching TRBD2 (5 bases). CDR3 size: 15 residues. V dropped 2 bases and J dropped 2 bases, with 9 bases sitting between them. Germline CDR1 reads MDHEN; CDR2 reads SYDVKM. The CDR3, as DNA: TGTGCCAGCAGTTTACCGGGAATTAACACCGGGGAGCTGTTTTTT. It translates to CASSLPGINTGELFF. Full variable domain (remainder filled in from reference TRBV28 and TRBJ2-2): DVKVTQSSRYLVKRTGEKVFLECVQDMDHENMFWYRQDPGLGLRLIYFSYDVKMKEKGDIPEGYSVSREKKERFSLILESASTNQTSMYLCASSLPGINTGELFFGEGSRLTVL.

This chain connects TRBV14 to TRBJ1-1, with 7 bases aligning to TRBD1. The ends lost 2 bases at V and 7 bases at J; junction bases unmatched: 7. The V gene's germline CDR1 is SGHDN and CDR2 FVKESK. There are 14 residues in the CDR3. As DNA, the CDR3 is TGTGCCAGCAGCCAATTACAGGGGTTCGGTGAAGCTTTCTTT. Its protein is CASSQLQGFGEAFF.

The V call is TRBV6-5, the J call TRBJ2-1; the D is unclear. This CDR3 comprises 14 residues. V was shortened by 2 bases and J by 4 bases, with 9 bases between the two germline ends. Germline CDR1 is MNHEY and CDR2 is SVGAGI. CDR3 sequence reads: CASSYGISYNEQFF. CDR3 nucleotide sequence: TGTGCCAGCAGTTACGGTATCAGTTACAATGAGCAGTTCTTC.

The chain combines TRBV20-1 with TRBJ1-1; no clear D. Trimming removed 1 base from V and 5 bases from J, with 5 bases in between. This CDR3 is 11 amino acids long. CDR1 is DFQATT, CDR2 SNEGSKA, per germline (reference sequence). CDR3 residues: CSARGETEAFF. For the CDR3, the DNA is TGCAGTGCTAGAGGCGAAACTGAAGCTTTCTTT.

CDR3 coding DNA: TGTGCCAGCAGCTTAGAAGGGCGTACTGAAGCTTTCTTT. Its protein product is CASSLEGRTEAFF. This chain links TRBV7-9 with TRBJ1-1; D unclear. CDR1 is SEHNR, CDR2 FQNEAQ, per germline (reference sequence). The ends were cut back, 1 base at V and 5 bases at J, with 8 bases in the middle. This CDR3 has 13 residues.

The V call is TRBV5-1, the J call TRBJ2-3; 11 bases agree with TRBD2. The CDR3 covers 16 residues. V shed 4 bases and J 2 bases; nucleotides not matched to a gene: 6. Germline lookup yields CDR1 SGHRS and CDR2 YFSETQ. CDR3 region: CASSEGLAVLTDTQYF. The CDR3 DNA reads as TGCGCCAGCAGCGAGGGACTAGCGGTTCTCACAGATACGCAGTATTTT.

This sequence joins TRBV27 and TRBJ1-2, with unresolved D. Trimming pared 10 bases from V and 5 bases from J, leaving 11 bases between. Germline loops: CDR1 MNHEY, CDR2 SMNVEV (reference sequence). The CDR3 totals 11 residues. CDR3 sequence reads: CAIRTSYGYTF. In DNA, the CDR3 is TGTGCCATCAGGACCTCATATGGCTACACCTTC.

The V and J genes are TRBV7-2 and TRBJ2-1, with D perhaps matching TRBD1 (6 bases). Germline V gene sequence: CDR1 SGHTA, CDR2 FQGNSA. This CDR3 has 14 residues. V lost 5 bases, J lost 7 bases, and 15 bases lay in between. CDR3 in amino acids: CASSQLQGLNEQFF. CDR3 bases: TGTGCCAGCAGCCAACTACAGGGATTAAATGAGCAGTTCTTC.

This sequence joins TRBV6-5 and TRBJ2-1; no definite D call. Germline CDR1 reads MNHEY; CDR2 reads SVGAGI. Trimming removed 4 bases at V and 7 bases at J, with 11 bases between. This CDR3 has 13 amino acids. The CDR3 loop is CASSSHGRNEQFF. In DNA form, the CDR3 reads TGTGCCAGCAGTTCTCACGGTAGGAATGAGCAGTTCTTC.

V gene TRBV27 combines with J gene TRBJ1-2; no definite D call. Germline CDR1 MNHEY, CDR2 SMNVEV (reference sequence). Trimming removed 6 bases from V and 5 bases from J, with 22 bases in between. The CDR3 totals 16 residues. The CDR3 reads CASSPRTEFFLYGYTF. In nucleotides, the CDR3 is TGTGCCAGCAGCCCAAGGACGGAGTTTTTCCTTTATGGCTACACCTTC.

This clone was detected only once. The V and J genes are TRBV4-2 and TRBJ2-1; 10 nucleotides agree with TRBD2. CDR1 and CDR2 from the germline V gene are LGHNA and YNFKEQ. Trimming cost V 0 bases and J 8 bases; bases outside gene matches: 10. This CDR3 region has 17 residues. The CDR3 nucleotides read TGTGCCAGCAGCCAAGATTCGGCTAGCGGGAGTACCGATGAGCAGTTCTTC. It encodes CASSQDSASGSTDEQFF.

The rearrangement joins TRBV6-5 to TRBJ1-1, with D uncertain. CDR3 length: 14 residues. V lost 5 bases and J lost 1, with 11 bases in between. From germline, CDR1 is MNHEY and CDR2 SVGAGI. The CDR3 region has the DNA TGTGCCAGCAGTCGAGACCCTAAGAACACTGAAGCTTTCTTT. This encodes CASSRDPKNTEAFF.

The genes are TRBV7-3 and TRBJ2-5; D is tentatively TRBD1 or TRBD2 (6 bases each). The germline V gene has CDR1 SGHTA and CDR2 FQGTGA. V was clipped by 2 bases and J by 5 bases, with 9 bases between them. The CDR3 is 13 residues long. In DNA, the CDR3 is TGTGCCAGCAGCTTATCCGGGGGCGAGACCCAGTACTTC. Translation: CASSLSGGETQYF.

This sequence joins TRBV18 and TRBJ2-7, with a tentative D call TRBD2 (5 bases). V gave up 3 bases and J gave up 3 bases, with 9 bases separating them. The CDR3 runs to 13 residues. The germline CDR1 and CDR2 sequences are KGHSH and LQKENI. CDR3 coding DNA: TGTGCCAGCTCACCCCCGGACTTCTACGAGCAGTACTTC. Amino acid sequence: CASSPPDFYEQYF.

This rearrangement joins TRBV3-1 (or the pseudogene TRBV3-2) to TRBJ2-1, with TRBD1 as a possible D gene (6 bases). Germline loops: CDR1 LGHDT, CDR2 YNNKEL (reference sequence). V lost 1 base and J 2 bases, leaving 21 bases between the germline ends. The CDR3 contains 19 residues. The DNA of the CDR3 is TGTGCCAGCAGCCAAGTAATTCTACTCAGGGGTAGAACCTACAATGAGCAGTTCTTC. It specifies CASSQVILLRGRTYNEQFF.

This chain uses TRBV11-2 with TRBJ1-3; D gene uncertain. This CDR3 contains 13 residues. CDR1 and CDR2 (germline): SGHAT, FQNNGV. Between the trimmed V and J ends, which lost 5 bases and 7 bases, there was a span of 12 bases. CDR3 coding DNA: TGTGCCAGCAGCCAGCGGCCTCGGAACACCATATATTTT. Translation gives CASSQRPRNTIYF.

The genes are TRBV9 and TRBJ2-3; TRBD2 might be the D (5 bases). Germline-derived CDR1 and CDR2 are SGDLS and YYNGEE. The length of the CDR3 is 15 residues. V lost 1 base and J 0 bases, leaving 9 bases between the germline ends. CDR3 sequence (DNA): TGTGCCAGCAGCGTATTTACTAGAAGCACAGATACGCAGTATTTT. It specifies CASSVFTRSTDTQYF.

The chain joins TRBV21-1 to TRBJ2-1; the D call in the table, TRBD1, was not verified against the DNA. TRBV21-1 is a documented pseudogene. This CDR3 is built from 15 residues. CDR3 in DNA: TGTGCCAGCAGCTTAAGGGGACACCCTTACAATGAGCAGTTCTTC. Translated, it gives CASSLRGHPYNEQFF.

The genes are TRBV2 and TRBJ2-3; 14 nucleotides line up with TRBD2. Germline V gene sequence: CDR1 SNHLY, CDR2 FYNNEI. The CDR3 consists of 14 residues. Unmatched junction bases numbered 2, after V lost 6 bases and J lost 6 bases. Here the CDR3 reads CASRGLAGVDTQYF. Written as DNA, the CDR3 is TGTGCCAGCAGGGGACTAGCGGGAGTTGATACGCAGTATTTT.

The chain employs TRBV9 and TRBJ2-7; 9 bases align to TRBD2. CDR1 is SGDLS, CDR2 YYNGEE, per germline. This CDR3 has 18 residues. The ends lost 1 base at V and 0 bases at J; junction bases unmatched: 11. CDR3 in amino acids: CASSVSSGTPGSSYEQYF. For the CDR3, the DNA is TGTGCCAGCAGCGTATCTAGCGGGACCCCCGGGAGCTCCTACGAGCAGTACTTC.